What follows are 20 T cell receptor beta chains derived from one specimen sequenced in a study of CD8 T cell repertoires and HIV-1 epitope variants. Profiled with immunoSEQ multiplex PCR; TCRdb holds only in-frame clones, not every one. In the table there are 5,500 to 7,000 clones, under 70% of which are singletons. Their specific antigens are unknown. Sequenced material: cultured CD8+ T cells derived from PBMCs. The origin of the receptors is a male donor with HIV.

This chain uses TRBV27 with TRBJ2-1, with TRBD2 matching over 7 bases. Germline lookup yields CDR1 MNHEY and CDR2 SMNVEV (reference sequence). The length of the CDR3 is 15 residues. Germline trimming cut 3 bases from V and 7 bases from J; bases unmatched to any gene: 9. The CDR3 nucleotides read TGTGCCAGCAGTTTTCTCGCGGGAGAAAGGAATGAGCAGTTCTTC. It yields the protein CASSFLAGERNEQFF.

V and J are TRBV5-1 and TRBJ2-7; 8 nucleotides match TRBD2. The germline CDR1 and CDR2 sequences are SGHRS and YFSETQ. The V segment lost 4 bases and the J segment 0 bases; nucleotides outside the gene matches: 6. The CDR3 is 15 amino acids. The CDR3 reads CASSPLGTSSYEQYF. For the CDR3, the DNA is TGCGCCAGCAGCCCTCTAGGGACTAGCTCCTACGAGCAGTACTTC.

This clone was seen a single time. V is TRBV5-6 and J is TRBJ2-7, with a possible D match to TRBD2 (6 bases). V lost 4 bases, J lost 2 bases, and 13 bases lay in between. From germline, CDR1 is SGHDT and CDR2 YYEEEE. The CDR3 runs 14 residues. Here the CDR3 DNA reads TGTGCCAGCAGCGGAGGGACTTCCCCCTACGAGCAGTACTTC. Translation gives CASSGGTSPYEQYF.

This clone was seen a handful of times. The chain combines TRBV28 with TRBJ1-1; D unclear. V was clipped by 7 bases and J by 4 bases, with 10 bases between them. Germline V lookup: CDR1 MDHEN, CDR2 SYDVKM. The CDR3 is 12 amino acids. This chain's CDR3 is CASTQWGTEAFF. The DNA of the CDR3 is TGTGCCAGCACCCAGTGGGGCACTGAAGCTTTCTTT.

The rearrangement uses TRBV5-4 and TRBJ1-6; D gene ambiguous. CDR3 length: 13 residues. The germline CDR1 and CDR2 sequences are SGHNT and YYREEE (reference sequence). V was clipped by 0 bases and J by 9 bases, with 7 bases between them. This chain's CDR3 is CASSLGAVSPLHF. In nucleotides, the CDR3 is TGTGCCAGCAGCTTGGGTGCGGTTTCACCCCTCCACTTT. The full variable domain, in which reference TRBV5-4 and TRBJ1-6 provide the parts outside the CDR3, is ETGVTQSPTHLIKTRGQQVTLRCSSQSGHNTVSWYQQALGQGPQFIFQYYREEENGRGNFPPRFSGLQFPNYSSELNVNALELDDSALYLCASSLGAVSPLHFGNGTRLTVT.

On this clone: The same CDR3 can be traced to other DNA sequences in this sample. The chain combines TRBV5-1 with TRBJ2-7; no reliable D call. The CDR3 loop spans 12 amino acids. Trimming pared 5 bases from V and 1 base from J, leaving 7 bases between. Germline V lookup: CDR1 SGHRS, CDR2 YFSETQ. Here the CDR3 reads CASRPDSYEQYF. DNA of the CDR3: TGCGCCAGCAGGCCCGATTCCTACGAGCAGTACTTC.

This clone is categorized as medium-sized (0.01 to 0.1%). This rearrangement joins TRBV19 to TRBJ2-7, with 10 bases lining up with TRBD2. Trimming removed 3 bases from V and 4 bases from J; junction bases left unmatched: 9. The CDR3 loop spans 16 amino acids. The germline V gene encodes CDR1 LNHDA and CDR2 SQIVND (reference sequence). DNA for the CDR3: TGTGCCAGTAGTATCGACTTAACTAGCGGGGTATACGAGCAGTACTTC. It translates to CASSIDLTSGVYEQYF.

The chain uses TRBV5-5 and TRBJ2-7; the D is unclear. This CDR3 region has 13 residues. The V end was cut by 0 bases, the J end by 4 bases, with 8 bases between. Germline V gene lookup returns CDR1 SGHKS and CDR2 YYEKEE (reference sequence). The CDR3 reads CASSLGVDYEQYF. DNA for the CDR3: TGTGCCAGCAGCTTGGGGGTAGATTACGAGCAGTACTTC.

In this sample, this clone turned up a few times. The chain combines TRBV9 with TRBJ2-1, with D unresolved. Germline V lookup: CDR1 SGDLS, CDR2 YYNGEE. Between the trimmed V and J ends, which lost 0 bases and 6 bases, there was a span of 10 bases. The CDR3 runs 14 residues. The CDR3 loop is CASSVDPKPNEQFF. The CDR3 DNA sequence: TGTGCCAGCAGCGTAGATCCGAAACCCAATGAGCAGTTCTTC.

About this clone: At the DNA level, this CDR3 is encoded by other sequences in the same sample as well. V is TRBV6-1 and J is TRBJ2-7, with D possibly TRBD1 on 5 matching bases. CDR3 size: 14 residues. V lost 2 bases to trimming and J lost 2 bases, with 10 bases between them. Germline CDR1 reads MNHNS; CDR2 reads SASEGT. This CDR3 reads CASSERGLTYEQYF. CDR3 in DNA: TGTGCCAGCAGTGAAAGGGGCCTTACCTACGAGCAGTACTTC.

The chain employs TRBV5-1 and TRBJ2-3; D gene uncertain. The CDR3 spans 11 residues. Germline V gene data show CDR1 as SGHRS and CDR2 as YFSETQ. Deletions cut 7 bases from V and 2 bases from J, with 5 bases between. The CDR3 sequence: CASRITDTQYF. CDR3 DNA: TGCGCCAGCCGGATCACAGATACGCAGTATTTT. Full variable domain (outside the CDR3, taken from reference TRBV5-1 and TRBJ2-3): KAGVTQTPRYLIKTRGQQVTLSCSPISGHRSVSWYQQTPGQGLQFLFEYFSETQRNKGNFPGRFSGRQFSNSRSEMNVSTLELGDSALYLCASRITDTQYFGPGTRLTVL.

The chain has TRBV7-9 and TRBJ2-1; D may be TRBD1 or TRBD2 (6 bases each). Germline V gene data show CDR1 as SEHNR and CDR2 as FQNEAQ (reference sequence). Trimming took 1 base from V and 8 from J, leaving 12 bases between them. The CDR3 is made up of 14 amino acids. CDR3 DNA sequence: TGTGCCAGCAGCTTAGTGGGGGCTAGCGATGAGCAGTTCTTC. Its protein is CASSLVGASDEQFF.

The V gene is TRBV10-3, the J gene TRBJ2-7; D remains ambiguous. The CDR3 is 15 residues long. Germline V gene data show CDR1 as ENHRY and CDR2 as SYGVKD. Deletions cut 3 bases from V and 2 bases from J, with 14 bases between. As DNA, the CDR3 is TGTGCCATCAGTGATGGCAGTCACACGGCCTACGAGCAGTACTTC. Translated: CAISDGSHTAYEQYF.

The rearrangement uses TRBV19 and TRBJ2-2; 9 positions match TRBD2. The CDR3 consists of 15 residues. Trimming at V came to 7 bases and at J to 4 bases, leaving 7 bases not matched to a gene. CDR1 is LNHDA and CDR2 is SQIVND in the germline V gene (reference sequence). The CDR3 DNA sequence: TGTGCCAGTAAGAGACTAGCGGTGTTCACCGGGGAGCTGTTTTTT. It encodes CASKRLAVFTGELFF.

This clone has just a few counts. This chain links TRBV6-6 with TRBJ1-1; tentatively, D is TRBD1 (6 bases). V dropped 0 bases and J dropped 4 bases, with 9 bases sitting between them. There are 14 residues in the CDR3. Germline V gives CDR1 MNHNY, CDR2 SVGAGI (reference sequence). The chain's CDR3 is CASSYSEGGTEAFF. As DNA, the CDR3 is TGTGCCAGCAGTTACTCTGAAGGGGGCACTGAAGCTTTCTTT.

The V gene is TRBV9, the J gene TRBJ2-2, with 7 bases lining up with TRBD2. CDR1 and CDR2 from the germline V gene are SGDLS and YYNGEE. CDR3 size: 16 residues. V shed 5 bases, J shed 3 bases, and the junction held 10 bases outside the gene matches. In nucleotides, the CDR3 is TGTGCCAGCAGTCCCGACCGGGGGGTGGACACCGGGGAGCTGTTTTTT. Translation: CASSPDRGVDTGELFF.

The V and J genes are TRBV11-1 and TRBJ2-5; 8 bases agree with TRBD2. This CDR3 is built from 12 residues. The ends lost 5 bases at V and 5 bases at J; junction bases unmatched: 1. The germline V gene encodes CDR1 SGHAT and CDR2 FQDESV (reference sequence). Here the CDR3 reads CASSPSGETQYF. DNA of the CDR3: TGTGCCAGCAGCCCTAGCGGGGAGACCCAGTACTTC.

This rearrangement joins TRBV7-8 to TRBJ2-3; D remains unclear. The V gene lost 4 bases and the J gene lost 6 bases, with 8 bases spanning the gap. In germline, CDR1 is SGHVS, CDR2 FQNEAQ. The CDR3 totals 12 residues. This chain's CDR3 is CASSSSLDTQYF. The CDR3 coding sequence is TGTGCCAGCAGCTCTTCGCTCGATACGCAGTATTTT. The variable domain in full, completed from reference TRBV7-8 and TRBJ2-3, reads GAGVSQSPRYKVAKRGQDVALRCDPISGHVSLFWYQQALGQGPEFLTYFQNEAQLDKSGLPSDRFFAERPEGSVSTLKIQRTQQEDSAVYLCASSSSLDTQYFGPGTRLTVL.

This clone was recorded once. This chain connects TRBV5-1 to TRBJ1-1, with TRBD1 matching 7 bases. Germline values: CDR1 SGHRS, CDR2 YFSETQ. This CDR3 spans 15 amino acids. The V gene end was trimmed by 2 bases and the J gene end by 5 bases; junction bases not matched to a gene: 9. CDR3 in DNA: TGCGCCAGCAGCTTACCTCGACAGGGAGGAACTGAAGCTTTCTTT. Amino acid sequence: CASSLPRQGGTEAFF.

This sequence joins TRBV5-1 and TRBJ2-5; 7 nucleotides match TRBD1. From germline, CDR1 is SGHRS and CDR2 YFSETQ. Trimming took 4 bases from V and 5 from J; bases not matched to a gene: 2. CDR3 length equals 12 residues. The CDR3: CASSEDRETQYF. The CDR3 bases are TGCGCCAGCAGCGAGGACAGGGAGACCCAGTACTTC.